The T cell receptor (beta chain) described here comes from a study of cytomegalovirus exposure and HLA in healthy donors. Study context: The same platform was used for the 90 to 150 validation repertoires as for the 666 first-cohort repertoires, as reported in a later analysis.

Study-wide points: The study labeled 180 or so TCR beta chains cytomegalovirus-associated.

The length of the CDR3 is 13 residues. Trimming removed 0 bases from V and 3 bases from J, with 6 bases in between. The germline CDR1 and CDR2 sequences are GTSNPN and SVGIG (reference sequence). The protocol was immunoSEQ multiplex PCR, while the TCRdb copy is restricted to in-frame clones and leaves out a portion. The sample has 100,000 or so clones, around 85% seen once. It was the approximately 110-subject validation cohort, separate from the approximately 680-subject first cohort, to which the donors belonged. This clone was counted only a few times. Its antigen remains unknown. The sequenced sample consisted of PBMCs. The V and J genes are TRBV30 and TRBJ1-5, with D perhaps matching TRBD1 (5 bases). This clonotype was sampled from a man aged 18 to 29 in good health and CMV-seropositive. The chain's CDR3 is CAWSVQDNQPQHF. The CDR3 region has the DNA TGTGCCTGGAGTGTACAGGACAATCAGCCCCAGCATTTT.